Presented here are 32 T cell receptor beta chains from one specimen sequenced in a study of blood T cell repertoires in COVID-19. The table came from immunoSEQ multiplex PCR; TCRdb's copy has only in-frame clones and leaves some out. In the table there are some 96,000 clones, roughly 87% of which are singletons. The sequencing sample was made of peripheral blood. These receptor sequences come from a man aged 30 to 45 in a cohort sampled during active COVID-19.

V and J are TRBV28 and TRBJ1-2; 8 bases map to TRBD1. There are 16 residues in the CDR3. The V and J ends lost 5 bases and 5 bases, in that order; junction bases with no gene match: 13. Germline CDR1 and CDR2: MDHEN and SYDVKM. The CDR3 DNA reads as TGTGCCAGCAGTACGCTGGACAGGGCTTATGTGTATGGCTACACCTTC. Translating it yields CASSTLDRAYVYGYTF.

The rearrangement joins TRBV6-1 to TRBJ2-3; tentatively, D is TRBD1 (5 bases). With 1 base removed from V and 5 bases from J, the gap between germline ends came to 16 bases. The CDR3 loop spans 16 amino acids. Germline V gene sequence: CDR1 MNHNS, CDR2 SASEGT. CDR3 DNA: TGTGCCAGCAGTGAAGGTTGGGGTCAGGGTTTAGATACGCAGTATTTT. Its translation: CASSEGWGQGLDTQYF.

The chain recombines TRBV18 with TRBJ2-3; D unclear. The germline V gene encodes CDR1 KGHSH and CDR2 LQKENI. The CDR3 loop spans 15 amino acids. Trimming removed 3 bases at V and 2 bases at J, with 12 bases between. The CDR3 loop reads CASSPSGGSTDTQYF. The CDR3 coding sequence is TGTGCCAGCTCACCGTCCGGTGGTTCCACAGATACGCAGTATTTT.

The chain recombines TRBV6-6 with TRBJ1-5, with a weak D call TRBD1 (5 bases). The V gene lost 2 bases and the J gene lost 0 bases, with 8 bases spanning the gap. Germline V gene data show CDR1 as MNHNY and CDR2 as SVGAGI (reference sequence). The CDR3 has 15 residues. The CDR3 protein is CASSYAGLSNQPQHF. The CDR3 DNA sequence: TGTGCCAGCAGTTACGCGGGGCTTAGCAATCAGCCCCAGCATTTT.

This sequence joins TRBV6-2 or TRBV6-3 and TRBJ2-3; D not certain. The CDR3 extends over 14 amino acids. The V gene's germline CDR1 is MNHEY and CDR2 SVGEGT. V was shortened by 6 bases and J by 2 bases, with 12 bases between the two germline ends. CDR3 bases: TGTGCCAGCAGCGACTCGGTGATCACAGATACGCAGTATTTT. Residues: CASSDSVITDTQYF.

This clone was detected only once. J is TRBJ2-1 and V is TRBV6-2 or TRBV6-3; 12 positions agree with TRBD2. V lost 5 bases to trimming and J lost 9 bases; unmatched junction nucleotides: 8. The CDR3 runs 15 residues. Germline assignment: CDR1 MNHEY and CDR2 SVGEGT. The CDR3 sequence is CASSKRTSGVGEQFF. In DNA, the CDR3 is TGTGCCAGCAGTAAACGGACTAGCGGGGTTGGTGAGCAGTTCTTC.

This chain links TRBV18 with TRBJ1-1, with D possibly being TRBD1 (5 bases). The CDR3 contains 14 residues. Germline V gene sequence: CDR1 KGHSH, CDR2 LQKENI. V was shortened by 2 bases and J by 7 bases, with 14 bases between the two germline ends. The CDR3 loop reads CASSPYKQESEAFF. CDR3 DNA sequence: TGTGCCAGCTCACCATACAAACAGGAGAGTGAAGCTTTCTTT.

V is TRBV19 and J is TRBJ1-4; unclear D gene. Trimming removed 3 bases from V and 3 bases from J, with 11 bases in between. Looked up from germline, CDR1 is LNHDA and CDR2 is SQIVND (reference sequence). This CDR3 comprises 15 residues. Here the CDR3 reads CASSISSAANEKLFF. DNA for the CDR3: TGTGCCAGTAGTATTAGCTCTGCGGCTAATGAAAAACTGTTTTTT.

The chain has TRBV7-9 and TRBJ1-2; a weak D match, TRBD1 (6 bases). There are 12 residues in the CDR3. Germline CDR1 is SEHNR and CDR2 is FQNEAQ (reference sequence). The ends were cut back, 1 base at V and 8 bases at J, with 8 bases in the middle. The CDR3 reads CASSLGGLGYTF. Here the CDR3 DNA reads TGTGCCAGCAGCTTAGGGGGGCTCGGCTACACCTTC.

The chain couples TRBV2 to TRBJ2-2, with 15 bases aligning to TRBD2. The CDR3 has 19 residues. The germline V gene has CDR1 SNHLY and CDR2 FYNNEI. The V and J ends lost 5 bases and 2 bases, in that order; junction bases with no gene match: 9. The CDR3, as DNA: TGTGCCAGCAGTTTAATCGGGACTAGCGGGGGGACCAACACCGGGGAGCTGTTTTTT. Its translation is CASSLIGTSGGTNTGELFF.

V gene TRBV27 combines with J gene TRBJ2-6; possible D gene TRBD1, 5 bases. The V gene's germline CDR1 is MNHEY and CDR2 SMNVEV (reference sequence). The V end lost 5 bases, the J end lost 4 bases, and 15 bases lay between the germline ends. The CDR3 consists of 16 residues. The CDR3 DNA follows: TGTGCCAGCAGTCCTCAGGGAAGGACAGGGGCCAACGTCCTGACTTTC. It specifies CASSPQGRTGANVLTF.

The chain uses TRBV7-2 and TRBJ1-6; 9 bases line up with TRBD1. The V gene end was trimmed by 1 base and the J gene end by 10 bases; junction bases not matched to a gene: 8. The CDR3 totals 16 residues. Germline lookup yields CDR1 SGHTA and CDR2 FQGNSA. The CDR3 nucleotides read TGTGCCAGCAGCTTAGAGGGGACAGGGAACGGCTCACCCCTCCACTTT. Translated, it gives CASSLEGTGNGSPLHF.

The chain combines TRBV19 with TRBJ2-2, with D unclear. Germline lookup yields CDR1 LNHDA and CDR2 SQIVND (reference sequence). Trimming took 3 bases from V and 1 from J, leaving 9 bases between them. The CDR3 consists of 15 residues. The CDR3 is CASSMGSLNTGELFF. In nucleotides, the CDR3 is TGTGCCAGTAGTATGGGCAGCCTGAACACCGGGGAGCTGTTTTTT.

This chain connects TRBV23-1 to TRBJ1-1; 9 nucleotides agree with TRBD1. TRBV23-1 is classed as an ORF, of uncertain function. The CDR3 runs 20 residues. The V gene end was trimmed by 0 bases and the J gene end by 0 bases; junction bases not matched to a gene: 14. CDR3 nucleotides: TGCGCCAGCAGTCAATCGAAAAGGGACAGGGAGGGGACCGTGAACACTGAAGCTTTCTTT. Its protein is CASSQSKRDREGTVNTEAFF.

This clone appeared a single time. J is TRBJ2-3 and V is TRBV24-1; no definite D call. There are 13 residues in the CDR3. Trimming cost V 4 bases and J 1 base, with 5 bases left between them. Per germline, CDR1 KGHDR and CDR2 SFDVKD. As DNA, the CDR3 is TGTGCCACCAGTGAGAGTGGCACAGATACGCAGTATTTT. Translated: CATSESGTDTQYF.

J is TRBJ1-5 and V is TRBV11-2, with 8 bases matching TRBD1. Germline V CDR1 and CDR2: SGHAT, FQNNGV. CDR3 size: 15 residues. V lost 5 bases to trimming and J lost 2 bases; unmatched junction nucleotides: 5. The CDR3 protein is CASSPGGSGNQPQHF. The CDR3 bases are TGTGCCAGCAGCCCAGGGGGCTCGGGCAATCAGCCCCAGCATTTT. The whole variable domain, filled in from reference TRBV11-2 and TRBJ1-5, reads EAGVAQSPRYKIIEKRQSVAFWCNPISGHATLYWYQQILGQGPKLLIQFQNNGVVDDSQLPKDRFSAERLKGVDSTLKIQPAKLEDSAVYLCASSPGGSGNQPQHFGDGTRLSIL.

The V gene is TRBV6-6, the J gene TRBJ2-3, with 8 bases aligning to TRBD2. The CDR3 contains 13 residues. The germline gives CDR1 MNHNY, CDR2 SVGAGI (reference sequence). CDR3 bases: TGTGCTTATACCGGGGGGGCCGGCAATACGCAGTATTTT. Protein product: CAYTGGAGNTQYF.

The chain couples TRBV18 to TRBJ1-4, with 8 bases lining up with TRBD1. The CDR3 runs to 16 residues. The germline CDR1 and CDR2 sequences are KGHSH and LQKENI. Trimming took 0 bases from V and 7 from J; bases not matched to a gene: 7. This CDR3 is CASSPPVATGAEKLFF. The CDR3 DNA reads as TGTGCCAGCTCACCACCGGTGGCGACAGGGGCTGAAAAACTGTTTTTT. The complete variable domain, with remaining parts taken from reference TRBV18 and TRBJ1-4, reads NAGVMQNPRHLVRRRGQEARLRCSPMKGHSHVYWYRQLPEEGLKFMVYLQKENIIDESGMPKERFSAEFPKEGPSILRIQQVVRGDSAAYFCASSPPVATGAEKLFFGSGTQLSVL.

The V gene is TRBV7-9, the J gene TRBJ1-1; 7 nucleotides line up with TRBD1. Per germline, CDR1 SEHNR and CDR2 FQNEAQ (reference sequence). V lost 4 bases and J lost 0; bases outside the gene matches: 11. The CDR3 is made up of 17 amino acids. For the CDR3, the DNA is TGTGCCAGCAGCTCCAGTCCCGGGACAGTTTTGAACACTGAAGCTTTCTTT. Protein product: CASSSSPGTVLNTEAFF.

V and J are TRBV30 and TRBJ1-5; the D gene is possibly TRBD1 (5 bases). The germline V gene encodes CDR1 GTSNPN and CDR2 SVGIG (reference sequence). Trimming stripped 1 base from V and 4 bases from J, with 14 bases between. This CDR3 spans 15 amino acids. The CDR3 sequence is CAWSGGSYGNQPQHF. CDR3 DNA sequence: TGTGCCTGGAGTGGGGGCAGCTATGGGAATCAGCCCCAGCATTTT.

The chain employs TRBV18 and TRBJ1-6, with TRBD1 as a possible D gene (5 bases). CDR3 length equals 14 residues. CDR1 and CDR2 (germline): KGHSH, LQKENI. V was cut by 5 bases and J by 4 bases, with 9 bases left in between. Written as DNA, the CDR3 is TGTGCCAGCTCAATACAGGATTATAATTCACCCCTCCACTTT. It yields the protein CASSIQDYNSPLHF. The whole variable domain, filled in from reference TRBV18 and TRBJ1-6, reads NAGVMQNPRHLVRRRGQEARLRCSPMKGHSHVYWYRQLPEEGLKFMVYLQKENIIDESGMPKERFSAEFPKEGPSILRIQQVVRGDSAAYFCASSIQDYNSPLHFGNGTRLTVT.

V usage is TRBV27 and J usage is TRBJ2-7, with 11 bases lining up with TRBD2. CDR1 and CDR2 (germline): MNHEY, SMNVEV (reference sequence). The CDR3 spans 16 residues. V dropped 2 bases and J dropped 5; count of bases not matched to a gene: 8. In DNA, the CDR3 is TGTGCCAGCAGTTTAACCCCTAGCGGGGGGTTCAACGAGCAGTACTTC. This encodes CASSLTPSGGFNEQYF.

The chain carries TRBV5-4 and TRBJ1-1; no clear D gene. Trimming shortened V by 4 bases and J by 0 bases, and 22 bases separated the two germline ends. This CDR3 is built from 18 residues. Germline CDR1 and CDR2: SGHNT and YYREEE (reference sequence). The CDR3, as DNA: TGTGCCAGCAGCCCCCCGACATCCACCTGGCCCATGAACACTGAAGCTTTCTTT. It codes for CASSPPTSTWPMNTEAFF.

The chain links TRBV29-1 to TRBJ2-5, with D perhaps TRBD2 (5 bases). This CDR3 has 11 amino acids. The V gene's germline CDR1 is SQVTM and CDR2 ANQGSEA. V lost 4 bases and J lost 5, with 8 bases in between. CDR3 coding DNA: TGCAGCGTTGCGGGGAAGGAGACCCAGTACTTC. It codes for CSVAGKETQYF.

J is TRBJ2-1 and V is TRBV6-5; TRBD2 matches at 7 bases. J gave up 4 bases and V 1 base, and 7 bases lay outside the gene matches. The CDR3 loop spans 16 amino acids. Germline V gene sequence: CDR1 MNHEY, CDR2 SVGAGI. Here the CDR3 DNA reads TGTGCCAGCAGTTACTATGTGGGGGGGGGATACAATGAGCAGTTCTTC. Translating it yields CASSYYVGGGYNEQFF.

CDR3 coding DNA: TGTGCCAGCAGCCCCCGGGTCGGGACAGGGGAGGGCGAGCAGTACTTC. Translation gives CASSPRVGTGEGEQYF. V usage is TRBV6-6 and J usage is TRBJ2-7; 10 bases line up with TRBD1. The germline gives CDR1 MNHNY, CDR2 SVGAGI (reference sequence). Germline trimming cut 6 bases from V and 6 bases from J; bases unmatched to any gene: 14. CDR3 length: 16 residues.

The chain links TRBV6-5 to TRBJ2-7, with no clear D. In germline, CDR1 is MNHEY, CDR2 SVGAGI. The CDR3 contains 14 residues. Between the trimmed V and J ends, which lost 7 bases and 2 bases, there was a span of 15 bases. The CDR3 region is CASTSAMRTYEQYF. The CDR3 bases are TGTGCCAGCACCTCCGCCATGCGGACCTACGAGCAGTACTTC.

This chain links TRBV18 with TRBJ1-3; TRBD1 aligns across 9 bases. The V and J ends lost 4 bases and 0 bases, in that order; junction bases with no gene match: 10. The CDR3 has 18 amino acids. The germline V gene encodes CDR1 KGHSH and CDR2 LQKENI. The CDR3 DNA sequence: TGTGCCAGCTCACAGCGGGACAGGGCTTCTTACTCTGGAAACACCATATATTTT. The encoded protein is CASSQRDRASYSGNTIYF. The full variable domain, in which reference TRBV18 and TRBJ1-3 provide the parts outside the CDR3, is NAGVMQNPRHLVRRRGQEARLRCSPMKGHSHVYWYRQLPEEGLKFMVYLQKENIIDESGMPKERFSAEFPKEGPSILRIQQVVRGDSAAYFCASSQRDRASYSGNTIYFGEGSWLTVV.

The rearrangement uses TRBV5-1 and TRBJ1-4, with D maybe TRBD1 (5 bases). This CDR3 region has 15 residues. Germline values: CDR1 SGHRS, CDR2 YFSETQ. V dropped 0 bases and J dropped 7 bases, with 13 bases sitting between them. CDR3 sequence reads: CASSLAGGAAEKLFF. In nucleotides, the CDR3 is TGCGCCAGCAGCTTGGCCGGGGGAGCCGCTGAAAAACTGTTTTTT.

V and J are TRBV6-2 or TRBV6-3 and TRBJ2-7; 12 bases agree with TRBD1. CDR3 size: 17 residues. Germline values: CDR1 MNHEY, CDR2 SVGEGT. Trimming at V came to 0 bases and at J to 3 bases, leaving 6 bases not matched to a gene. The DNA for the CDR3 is TGTGCCAGCAGTTACTCGGGGGGACAGGGGGCAGTCTACGAGCAGTACTTC. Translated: CASSYSGGQGAVYEQYF.

This CDR3 is CTSSRGTGPFCYTF. Written as DNA, the CDR3 is TGCACCAGCAGCCGCGGGACGGGCCCTTTCTGCTACACCTTC. The genes are TRBV1 and TRBJ1-2. TRBV1 is a documented pseudogene. The CDR3 consists of 14 residues.

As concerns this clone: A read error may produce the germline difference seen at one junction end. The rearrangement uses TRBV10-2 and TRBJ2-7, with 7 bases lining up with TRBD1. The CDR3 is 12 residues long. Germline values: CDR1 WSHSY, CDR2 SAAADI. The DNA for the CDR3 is TGCGCCAGCCGTGACAGGGCCCACGAGCAGTACTTC. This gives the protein CASRDRAHEQYF.